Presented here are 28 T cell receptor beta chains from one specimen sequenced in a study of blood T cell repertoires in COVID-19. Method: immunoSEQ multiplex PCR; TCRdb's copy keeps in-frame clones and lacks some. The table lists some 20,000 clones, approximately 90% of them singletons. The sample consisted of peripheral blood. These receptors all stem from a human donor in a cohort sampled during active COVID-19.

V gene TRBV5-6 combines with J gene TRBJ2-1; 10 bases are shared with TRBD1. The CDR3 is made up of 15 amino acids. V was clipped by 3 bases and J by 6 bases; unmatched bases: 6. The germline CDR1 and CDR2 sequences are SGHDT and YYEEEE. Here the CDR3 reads CASSYGQGVSNEQFF. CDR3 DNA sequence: TGTGCCAGCAGCTACGGACAGGGGGTGAGCAATGAGCAGTTCTTC.

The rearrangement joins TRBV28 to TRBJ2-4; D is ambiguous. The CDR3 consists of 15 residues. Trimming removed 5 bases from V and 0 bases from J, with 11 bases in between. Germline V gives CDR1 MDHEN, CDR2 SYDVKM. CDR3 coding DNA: TGTGCCAGCAGTCGATATTCTATAGCCAAAAACATTCAGTACTTC. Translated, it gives CASSRYSIAKNIQYF.

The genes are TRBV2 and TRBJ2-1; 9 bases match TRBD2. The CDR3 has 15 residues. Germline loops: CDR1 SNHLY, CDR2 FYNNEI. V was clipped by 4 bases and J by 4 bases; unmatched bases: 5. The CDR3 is CASSAAGGPYNEQFF. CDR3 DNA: TGTGCCAGCAGTGCTGCGGGAGGGCCTTACAATGAGCAGTTCTTC. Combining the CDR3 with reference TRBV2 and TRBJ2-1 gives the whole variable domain EPEVTQTPSHQVTQMGQEVILRCVPISNHLYFYWYRQILGQKVEFLVSFYNNEISEKSEIFDDQFSVERPDGSNFTLKIRSTKLEDSAMYFCASSAAGGPYNEQFFGPGTRLTVL.

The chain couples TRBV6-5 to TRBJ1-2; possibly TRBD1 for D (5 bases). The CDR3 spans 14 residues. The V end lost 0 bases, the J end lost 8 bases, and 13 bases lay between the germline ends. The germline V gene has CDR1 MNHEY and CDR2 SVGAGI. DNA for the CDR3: TGTGCCAGCAGTTACTCGGGGGGAAATTACGGCTACACCTTC. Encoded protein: CASSYSGGNYGYTF.

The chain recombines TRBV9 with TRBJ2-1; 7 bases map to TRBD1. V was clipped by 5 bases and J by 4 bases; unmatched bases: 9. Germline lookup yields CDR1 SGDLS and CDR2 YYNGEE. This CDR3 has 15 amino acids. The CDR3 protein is CASSQQGQDYNEQFF. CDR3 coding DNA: TGTGCCAGCAGTCAACAAGGACAGGATTACAATGAGCAGTTCTTC.

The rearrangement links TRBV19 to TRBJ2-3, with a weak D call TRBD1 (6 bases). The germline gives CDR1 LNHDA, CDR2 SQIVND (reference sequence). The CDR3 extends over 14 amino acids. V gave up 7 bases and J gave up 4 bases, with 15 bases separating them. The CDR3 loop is CASTPTGRPDTQYF. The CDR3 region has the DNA TGTGCCAGTACTCCGACAGGAAGGCCAGATACGCAGTATTTT.

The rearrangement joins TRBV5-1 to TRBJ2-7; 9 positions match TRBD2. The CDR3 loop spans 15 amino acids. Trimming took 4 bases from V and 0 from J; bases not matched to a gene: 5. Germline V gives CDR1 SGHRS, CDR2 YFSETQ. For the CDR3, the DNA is TGCGCCAGCAGCCCGACTAGCGGAAGCTCCTACGAGCAGTACTTC. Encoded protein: CASSPTSGSSYEQYF.

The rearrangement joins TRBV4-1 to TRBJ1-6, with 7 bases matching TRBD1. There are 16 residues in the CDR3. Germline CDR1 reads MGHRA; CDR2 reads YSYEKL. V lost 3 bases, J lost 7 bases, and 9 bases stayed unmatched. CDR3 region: CASSHLDRERNSPLHF. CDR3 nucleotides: TGCGCCAGCAGCCACTTAGACAGGGAAAGAAATTCACCCCTCCACTTT.

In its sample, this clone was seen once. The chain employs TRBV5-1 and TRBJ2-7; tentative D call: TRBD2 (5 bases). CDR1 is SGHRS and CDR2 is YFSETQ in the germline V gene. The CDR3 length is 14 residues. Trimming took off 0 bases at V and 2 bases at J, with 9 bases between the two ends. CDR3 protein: CASSLDSGTYEQYF. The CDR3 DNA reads TGCGCCAGCAGCTTGGACAGCGGAACCTACGAGCAGTACTTC.

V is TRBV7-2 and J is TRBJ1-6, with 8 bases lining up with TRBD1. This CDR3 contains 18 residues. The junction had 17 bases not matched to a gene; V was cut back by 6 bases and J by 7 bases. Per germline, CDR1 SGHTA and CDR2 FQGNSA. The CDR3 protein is CASRSDAGGLFGNSPLHF. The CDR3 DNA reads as TGTGCCAGCAGATCCGACGCAGGGGGCCTCTTCGGGAATTCACCCCTCCACTTT.

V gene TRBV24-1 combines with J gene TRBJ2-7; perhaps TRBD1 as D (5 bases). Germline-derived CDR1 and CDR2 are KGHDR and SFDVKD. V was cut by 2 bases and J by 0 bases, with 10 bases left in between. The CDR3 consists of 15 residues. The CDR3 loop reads CATSDSGRASYEQYF. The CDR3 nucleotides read TGTGCCACCAGTGATTCAGGCAGGGCCTCCTACGAGCAGTACTTC.

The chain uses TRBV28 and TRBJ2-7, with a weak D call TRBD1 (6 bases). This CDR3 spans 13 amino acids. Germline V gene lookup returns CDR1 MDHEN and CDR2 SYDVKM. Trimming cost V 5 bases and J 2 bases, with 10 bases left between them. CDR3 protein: CASSRDKPYEQYF. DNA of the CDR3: TGTGCCAGCAGTCGGGACAAACCCTACGAGCAGTACTTC.

CDR3 sequence: CAISGGEREAPPLNEQFF. The CDR3 coding sequence is TGTGCCATCAGTGGGGGGGAGCGGGAGGCGCCGCCTTTAAATGAGCAGTTCTTC. The chain has TRBV10-3 and TRBJ2-1; 9 bases agree with TRBD2. The junction had 17 bases not matched to a gene; V was cut back by 4 bases and J by 7 bases. Germline V gene lookup returns CDR1 ENHRY and CDR2 SYGVKD. There are 18 residues in the CDR3.

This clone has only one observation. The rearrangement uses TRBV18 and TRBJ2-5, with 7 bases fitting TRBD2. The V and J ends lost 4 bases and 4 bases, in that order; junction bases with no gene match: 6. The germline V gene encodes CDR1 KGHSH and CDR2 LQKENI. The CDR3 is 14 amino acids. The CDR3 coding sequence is TGTGCCAGCTCACTCGGACTAGATATAGAGACCCAGTACTTC. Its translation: CASSLGLDIETQYF.

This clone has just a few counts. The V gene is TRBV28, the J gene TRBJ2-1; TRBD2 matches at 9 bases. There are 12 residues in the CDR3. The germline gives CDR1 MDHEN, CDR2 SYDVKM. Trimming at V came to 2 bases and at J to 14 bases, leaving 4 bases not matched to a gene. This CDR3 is CASSLAGGNKFF. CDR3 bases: TGTGCCAGCAGTTTAGCGGGAGGGAATAAGTTCTTC.

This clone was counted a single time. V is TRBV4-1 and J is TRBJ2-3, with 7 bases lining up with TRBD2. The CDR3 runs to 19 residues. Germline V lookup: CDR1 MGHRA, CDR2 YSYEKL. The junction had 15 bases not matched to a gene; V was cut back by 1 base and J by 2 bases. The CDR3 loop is CASSQVRAGAVWDTDTQYF. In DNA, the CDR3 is TGCGCCAGCAGCCAAGTTAGGGCGGGAGCTGTTTGGGACACAGATACGCAGTATTTT.

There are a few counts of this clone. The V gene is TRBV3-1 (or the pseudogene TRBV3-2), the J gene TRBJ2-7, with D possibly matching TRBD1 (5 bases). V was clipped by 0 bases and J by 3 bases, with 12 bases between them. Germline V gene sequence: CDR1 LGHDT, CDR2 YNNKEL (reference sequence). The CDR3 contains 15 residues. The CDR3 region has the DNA TGTGCCAGCAGCCAAGAGGGGCTCTGGGGCTACGAGCAGTACTTC. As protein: CASSQEGLWGYEQYF.

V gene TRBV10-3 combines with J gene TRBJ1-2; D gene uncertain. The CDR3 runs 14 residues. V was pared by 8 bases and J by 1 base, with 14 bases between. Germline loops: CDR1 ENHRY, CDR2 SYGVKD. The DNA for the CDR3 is TGTGCCATCCAGTCCCCCCTTCATAACTATGGCTACACCTTC. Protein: CAIQSPLHNYGYTF.

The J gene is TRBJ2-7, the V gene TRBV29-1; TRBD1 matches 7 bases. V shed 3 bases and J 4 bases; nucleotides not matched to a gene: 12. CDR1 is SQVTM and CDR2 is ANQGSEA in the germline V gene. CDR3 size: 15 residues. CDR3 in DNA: TGCAGCGTTGAGGTCGTGGGGACAGAGGTTTACGAGCAGTACTTC. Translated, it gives CSVEVVGTEVYEQYF.

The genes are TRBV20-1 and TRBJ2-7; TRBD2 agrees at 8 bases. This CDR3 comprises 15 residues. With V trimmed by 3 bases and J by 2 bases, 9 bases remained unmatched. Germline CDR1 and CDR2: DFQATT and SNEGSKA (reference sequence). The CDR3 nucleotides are TGCAGTGCTAGTAGAGGGGCGGGAGGTCCCTACGAGCAGTACTTC. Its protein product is CSASRGAGGPYEQYF.

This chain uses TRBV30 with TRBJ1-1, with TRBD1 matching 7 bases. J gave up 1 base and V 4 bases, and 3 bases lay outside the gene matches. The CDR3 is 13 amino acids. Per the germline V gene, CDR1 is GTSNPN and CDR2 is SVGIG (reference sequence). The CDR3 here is CAWIKGANTEAFF. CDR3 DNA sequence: TGTGCCTGGATCAAGGGGGCGAACACTGAAGCTTTCTTT.

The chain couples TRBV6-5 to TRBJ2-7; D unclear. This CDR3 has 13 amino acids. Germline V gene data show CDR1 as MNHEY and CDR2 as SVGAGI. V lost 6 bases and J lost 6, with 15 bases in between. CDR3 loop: CASRPNGQAEQYF. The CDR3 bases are TGTGCCAGCAGGCCCAATGGGCAGGCCGAGCAGTACTTC.

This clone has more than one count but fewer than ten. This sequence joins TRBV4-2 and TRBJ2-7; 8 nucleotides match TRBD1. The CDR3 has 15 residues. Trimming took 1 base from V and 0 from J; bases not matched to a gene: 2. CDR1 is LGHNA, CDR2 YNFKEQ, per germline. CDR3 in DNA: TGTGCCAGCAGCCAAGGGACAGGGAGCTCCTACGAGCAGTACTTC. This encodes CASSQGTGSSYEQYF.

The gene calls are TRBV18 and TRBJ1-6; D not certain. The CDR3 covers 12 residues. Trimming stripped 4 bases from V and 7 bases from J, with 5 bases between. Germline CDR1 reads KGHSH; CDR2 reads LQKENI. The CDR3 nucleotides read TGTGCCAGCTCACAGGAGAATTCACCCCTCCACTTT. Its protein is CASSQENSPLHF.

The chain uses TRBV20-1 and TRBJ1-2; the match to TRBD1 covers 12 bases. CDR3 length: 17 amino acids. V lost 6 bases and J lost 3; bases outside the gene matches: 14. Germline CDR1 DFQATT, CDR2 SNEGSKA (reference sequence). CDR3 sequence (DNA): TGCAGTGCCAGTGCCGGGACAGGGGGCGTAGGGGACTATGGCTACACCTTC. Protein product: CSASAGTGGVGDYGYTF.

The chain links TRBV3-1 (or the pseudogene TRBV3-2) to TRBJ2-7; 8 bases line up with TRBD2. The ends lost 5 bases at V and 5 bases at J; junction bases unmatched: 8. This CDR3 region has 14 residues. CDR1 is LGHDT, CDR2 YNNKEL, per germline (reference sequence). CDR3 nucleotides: TGTGCCAGCAGCTCCGGGGGGGGGAGGAACGAGCAGTACTTC. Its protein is CASSSGGGRNEQYF.

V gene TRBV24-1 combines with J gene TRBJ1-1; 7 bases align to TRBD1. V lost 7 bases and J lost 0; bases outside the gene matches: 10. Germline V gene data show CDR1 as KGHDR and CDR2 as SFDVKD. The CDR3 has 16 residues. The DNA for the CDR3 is TGTGCCACCAGAGCCACAGGGGCGGAGATGAACACTGAAGCTTTCTTT. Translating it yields CATRATGAEMNTEAFF.

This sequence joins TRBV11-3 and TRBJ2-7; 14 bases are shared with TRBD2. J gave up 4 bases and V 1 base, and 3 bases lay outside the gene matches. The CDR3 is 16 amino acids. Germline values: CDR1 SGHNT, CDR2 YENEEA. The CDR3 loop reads CASSLGGLAGEYEQYF. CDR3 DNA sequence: TGTGCCAGCAGCTTAGGGGGACTAGCGGGAGAGTACGAGCAGTACTTC.